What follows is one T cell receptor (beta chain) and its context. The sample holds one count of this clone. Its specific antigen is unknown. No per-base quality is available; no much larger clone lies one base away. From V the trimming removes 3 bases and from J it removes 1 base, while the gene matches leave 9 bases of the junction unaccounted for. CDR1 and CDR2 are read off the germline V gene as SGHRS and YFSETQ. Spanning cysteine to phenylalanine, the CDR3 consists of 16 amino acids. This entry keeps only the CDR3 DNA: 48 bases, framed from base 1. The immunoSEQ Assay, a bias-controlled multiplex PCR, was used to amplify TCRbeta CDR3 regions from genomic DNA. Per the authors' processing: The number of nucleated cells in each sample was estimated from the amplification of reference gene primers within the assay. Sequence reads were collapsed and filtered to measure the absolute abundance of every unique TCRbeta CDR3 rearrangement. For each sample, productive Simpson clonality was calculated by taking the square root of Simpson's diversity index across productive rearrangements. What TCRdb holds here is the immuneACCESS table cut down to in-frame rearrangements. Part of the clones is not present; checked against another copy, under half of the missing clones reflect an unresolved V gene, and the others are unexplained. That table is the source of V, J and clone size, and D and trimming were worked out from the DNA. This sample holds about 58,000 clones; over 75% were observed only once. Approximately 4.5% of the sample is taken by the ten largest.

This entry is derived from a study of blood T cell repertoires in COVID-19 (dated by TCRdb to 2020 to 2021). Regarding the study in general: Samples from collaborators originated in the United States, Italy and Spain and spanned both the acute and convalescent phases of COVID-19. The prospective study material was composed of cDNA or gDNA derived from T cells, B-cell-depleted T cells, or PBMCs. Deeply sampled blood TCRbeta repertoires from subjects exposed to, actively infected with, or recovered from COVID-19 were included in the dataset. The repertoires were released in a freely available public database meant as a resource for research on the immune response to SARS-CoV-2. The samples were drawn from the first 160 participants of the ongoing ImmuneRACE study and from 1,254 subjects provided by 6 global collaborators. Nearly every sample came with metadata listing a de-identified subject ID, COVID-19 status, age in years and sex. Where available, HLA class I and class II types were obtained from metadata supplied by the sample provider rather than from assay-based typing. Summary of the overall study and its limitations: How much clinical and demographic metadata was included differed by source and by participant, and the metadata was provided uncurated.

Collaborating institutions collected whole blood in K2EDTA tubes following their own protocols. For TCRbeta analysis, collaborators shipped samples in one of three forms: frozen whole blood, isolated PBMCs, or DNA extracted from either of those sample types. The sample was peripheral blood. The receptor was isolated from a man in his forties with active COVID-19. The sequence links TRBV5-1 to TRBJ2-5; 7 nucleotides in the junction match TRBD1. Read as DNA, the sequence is TGCGCCAGCAGCTCCGACAGGGCCCTTCCCCAAGAGACCCAGTACTTC. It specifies CASSSDRALPQETQYF.